Listed below are T cell receptor beta chains from one sample, sequenced in a study of glioma-infiltrating T cells. TCRdb processed the multiplex PCR reads anew with MiXCR; each CDR3 protein has one entry. Of fewer than 200,000 distinct CDR3 sequences detected, about 40% appear once; the ten largest clones hold 5% to 5.5%. Sequenced input: glioma tissue, nonneoplastic brain tissue, or PBMCs (not recorded which). All receptors derive from a human donor with low-grade glioma or glioblastoma, undergoing nonglioma brain surgery, or in good health (not recorded which). Each CDR3 is given with its conserved first and last residue. Fields, in order: CDR3 protein, CDR3 DNA, J gene, D gene, clone size, V gene. A D gene is named only where the DNA matches it firmly. Some rows mark clone size as missing; the rest say once, few, many or name a class of expanded clone.

CASSQVSDGLLGYTF TGCGCCAGCAGCCAAGTGAGTGACGGGCTACTTGGCTACACCTTC TRBJ1-2 - few TRBV4-1
CASSLEPGVGGNSNEQFF TGTGCCAGCAGCTTAGAACCGGGGGTCGGGGGAAACTCCAATGAGCAGTTCTTC TRBJ2-1 - few TRBV7-2
CASSQGQGTDTQYF TGTGCCAGCAGCCAAGGACAGGGTACAGATACGCAGTATTTT TRBJ2-3 TRBD1 - TRBV3-1
CASSQGQGVEEAQHF TGTGCCAGCAGCCAGGGTCAAGGGGTCGAAGAGGCCCAGCATTTT TRBJ1-5 - - TRBV4-1
CSVARSRDNEQFF TGCAGCGTTGCGCGGTCCAGGGACAATGAGCAGTTCTTC TRBJ2-1 - - TRBV29-1
CATATNTEAFF TGTGCCACGGCGACGAACACTGAAGCTTTCTTT TRBJ1-1 - many TRBV28
CSAALLATDTQYF TGCAGTGCGGCACTTCTAGCAACAGATACGCAGTATTTT TRBJ2-3 - many TRBV20-1
CASRRRGGDNSPLHF TGTGCCAGCAGACGACGGGGCGGAGATAATTCACCCCTCCACTTT TRBJ1-6 - - TRBV6-1
CATLSGPGEQFF TGTGCCACCCTAAGCGGGCCGGGGGAGCAGTTCTTC TRBJ2-1 - - TRBV3-1
CASSSRISGAFF TGTGCCAGTAGTAGCAGGATCTCGGGAGCTTTCTTT TRBJ1-1 - many TRBV19
CASSLAGSETQYF TGTGCCAGCAGTTTGGCAGGGTCCGAGACCCAGTACTTC TRBJ2-5 - - TRBV2
CATSESGGYGYTF TGTGCCACCAGTGAGTCAGGTGGCTATGGCTACACCTTC TRBJ1-2 - - TRBV24-1
CSVDEVNEAFF TGCAGCGTTGACGAGGTCAATGAAGCTTTCTTT TRBJ1-1 - - TRBV29-1
CAISPAAGGRPNIQYF TGTGCCATCAGTCCCGCTGCAGGGGGAAGGCCCAACATTCAGTACTTC TRBJ2-4 TRBD1 many TRBV10-3
CASSPRGGTGDTYEQYF TGTGCCAGCTCACCACGAGGAGGTACAGGGGATACGTACGAGCAGTACTTC TRBJ2-7 TRBD1 - TRBV18
CASSLGSIAEQFF TGTGCCAGCAGCTTAGGAAGTATAGCTGAGCAGTTCTTC TRBJ2-1 - many TRBV11-1
CSATRDSTYNEQFF TGCAGTGCTACCCGGGACTCAACCTACAATGAGCAGTTCTTC TRBJ2-1 - many TRBV20-1
CASILGPVNTEAFF TGCGCCAGCATCTTAGGACCGGTGAACACTGAAGCTTTCTTT TRBJ1-1 - - TRBV5-1
CSVRRDRNTGELFF TGCAGCGTCAGAAGGGACAGGAACACCGGGGAGCTGTTTTTT TRBJ2-2 TRBD1 - TRBV29-1
CASSTTGTGGNQPQHF TGTGCCAGCAGTACTACGGGGACAGGGGGGAATCAGCCCCAGCATTTT TRBJ1-5 TRBD1 few TRBV12-3/TRBV12-4
CASSEDGQTRDKQYF TGTGCCAGCAGCGAAGATGGACAGACCAGGGATAAGCAGTATTTT TRBJ2-3 - - TRBV4-2
CSASGLSSGNQPQHF TGCAGTGCTAGCGGTCTTTCCTCGGGGAATCAGCCCCAGCATTTT TRBJ1-5 - many TRBV20-1
CASSLFSEYEQYF TGTGCCAGCAGCTTATTTTCTGAGTACGAGCAGTACTTC TRBJ2-7 - few TRBV7-9
CSVESELGLKAFF TGCAGCGTTGAGTCCGAATTGGGTTTAAAAGCTTTCTTT TRBJ1-1 - few TRBV29-1
CASSAHSEEQFF TGTGCCAGCAGTGCCCACTCGGAAGAGCAGTTCTTC TRBJ2-1 - many TRBV28
CSAPGGETDTQYF TGCAGTGCCCCAGGGGGCGAGACAGATACGCAGTATTTT TRBJ2-3 TRBD1 many TRBV20-1
CASSRTGTSSVEQYF TGTGCCAGCAGTAGAACCGGGACATCCTCGGTGGAACAGTACTTC TRBJ2-7 - many TRBV6-2/TRBV6-3
CASSLCLRNQPQHF TGTGCCAGCAGCTTGTGTCTCCGGAATCAGCCCCAGCATTTT TRBJ1-5 - - TRBV5-4
CASSRAAGNTIYF TGTGCCAGCAGCCGAGCGGCTGGAAACACCATATATTTT TRBJ1-3 - - TRBV3-1
CASSSLGIDPKNIQYF TGTGCCAGCAGCTCCCTGGGTATCGATCCCAAAAACATTCAGTACTTC TRBJ2-4 - - TRBV11-2
CSARGPGAGHTYNEQFF TGCAGTGCTAGAGGTCCGGGGGCGGGTCACACCTACAATGAGCAGTTCTTC TRBJ2-1 - many TRBV20-1
CAWSSLSSYEQYF TGTGCCTGGAGTTCGCTCAGCTCCTACGAGCAGTACTTC TRBJ2-7 - - TRBV30
CASSPGVAASTDTQYF TGTGCCAGCTCACCAGGGGTAGCAGCTAGCACAGATACGCAGTATTTT TRBJ2-3 - - TRBV18
CASQDRVNQPQHF TGTGCCAGCCAAGACAGGGTAAATCAGCCCCAGCATTTT TRBJ1-5 TRBD1 many TRBV7-9
CASSQPSGLPGSGYTF TGTGCCAGCAGCCAACCTTCGGGACTCCCGGGGAGTGGCTACACCTTC TRBJ1-2 - - TRBV14
CATSRDLTGLYEQYF TGTGCCACCAGCAGAGATTTAACGGGACTCTACGAGCAGTACTTC TRBJ2-7 - many TRBV15
CASSPLGSVSYEQYF TGTGCCAGCAGTCCGCTAGGTAGCGTCTCCTACGAGCAGTACTTC TRBJ2-7 - many TRBV28
CASSAPQSMNTEAFF TGTGCCAGCAGTGCCCCCCAGAGTATGAACACTGAAGCTTTCTTT TRBJ1-1 - many TRBV28
CASSNGPQNTGDTQYF TGTGCCAGCAGCAACGGACCACAAAACACCGGAGATACGCAGTATTTT TRBJ2-3 - many TRBV7-2